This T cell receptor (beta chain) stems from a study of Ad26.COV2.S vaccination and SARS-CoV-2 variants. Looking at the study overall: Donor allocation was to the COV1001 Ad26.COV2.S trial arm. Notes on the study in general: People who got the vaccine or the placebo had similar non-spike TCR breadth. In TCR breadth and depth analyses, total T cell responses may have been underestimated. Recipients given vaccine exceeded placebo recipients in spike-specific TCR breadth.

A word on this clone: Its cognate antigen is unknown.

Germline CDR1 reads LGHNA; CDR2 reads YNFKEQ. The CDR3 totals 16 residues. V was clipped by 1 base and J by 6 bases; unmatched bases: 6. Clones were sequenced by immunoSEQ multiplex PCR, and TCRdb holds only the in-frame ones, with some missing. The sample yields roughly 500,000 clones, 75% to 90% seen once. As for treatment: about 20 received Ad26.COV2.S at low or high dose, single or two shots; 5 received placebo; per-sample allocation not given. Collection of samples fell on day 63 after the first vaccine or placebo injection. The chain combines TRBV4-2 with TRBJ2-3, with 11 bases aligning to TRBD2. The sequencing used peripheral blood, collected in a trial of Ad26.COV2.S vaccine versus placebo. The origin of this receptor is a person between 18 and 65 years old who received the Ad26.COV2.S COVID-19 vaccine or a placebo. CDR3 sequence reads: CASSQVAGGPRDTQYF. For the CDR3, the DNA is TGTGCCAGCAGCCAAGTAGCGGGGGGGCCCAGGGATACGCAGTATTTT.